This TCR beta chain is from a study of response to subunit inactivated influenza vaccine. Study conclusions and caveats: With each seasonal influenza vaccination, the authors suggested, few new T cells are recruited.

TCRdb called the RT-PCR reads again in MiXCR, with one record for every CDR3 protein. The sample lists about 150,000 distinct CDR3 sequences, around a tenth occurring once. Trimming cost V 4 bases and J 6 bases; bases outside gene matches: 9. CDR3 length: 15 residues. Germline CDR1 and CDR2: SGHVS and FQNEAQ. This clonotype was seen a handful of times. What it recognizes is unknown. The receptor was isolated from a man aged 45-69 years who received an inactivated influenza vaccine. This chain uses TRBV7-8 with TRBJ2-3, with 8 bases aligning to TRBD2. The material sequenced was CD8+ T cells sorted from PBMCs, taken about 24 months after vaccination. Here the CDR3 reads CASSSVAGRGDTQYF. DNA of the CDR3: TGTGCCAGCAGCTCCGTAGCGGGGCGCGGCGATACGCAGTATTTT.